The rows below give T cell receptor beta chains drawn from one sample of a study of blood T cells in healthy people across ages. MiXCR was run by TCRdb on the 5' RACE reads, yielding one entry per CDR3 protein. The sample holds about 1.4 million distinct CDR3 sequences, roughly 60% seen once. The sample was blood. The receptors derive from a young man in good health. The CDR3 runs from the conserved cysteine through the conserved F or W. D genes are given only for firm matches. The listing skips clone size in some rows; elsewhere it reads once, few, many or a size class.

D gene: TRBD2; clone size: .; J gene: TRBJ2-5; V gene: TRBV6-5; CDR3 protein: CASSPDRSGGGETQYF; CDR3 DNA: TGTGCCAGCAGTCCAGACCGCAGCGGGGGAGGAGAGACCCAGTACTTC
D gene: TRBD1; clone size: .; J gene: TRBJ2-5; V gene: TRBV4-3; CDR3 protein: CASSQSNLTGERETQYF; CDR3 DNA: TGCGCCAGCAGCCAATCAAACTTGACAGGGGAGAGAGAGACCCAGTACTTC
D gene: .; clone size: few; J gene: TRBJ2-4; V gene: TRBV6-1; CDR3 protein: CASRALVGRVRYF; CDR3 DNA: TGTGCCAGCAGGGCCTTGGTAGGGCGGGTTCGGTACTTC
D gene: .; clone size: few; J gene: TRBJ2-1; V gene: TRBV4-1; CDR3 protein: CASSQVGAYEQFF; CDR3 DNA: TGCGCCAGCAGCCAAGTGGGGGCCTATGAGCAGTTCTTC
D gene: .; clone size: .; J gene: TRBJ2-1; V gene: TRBV5-4; CDR3 protein: CASSIGLGGTYNEQFF; CDR3 DNA: TGTGCCAGCAGCATCGGTTTGGGTGGGACCTACAATGAGCAGTTCTTC
D gene: .; clone size: .; J gene: TRBJ1-4; V gene: TRBV4-2; CDR3 protein: CASSTAQEWGEKLFF; CDR3 DNA: TGTGCCAGCAGCACCGCCCAGGAGTGGGGTGAAAAACTGTTTTTT
D gene: .; clone size: few; J gene: TRBJ1-2; V gene: TRBV2; CDR3 protein: CAKGTNYGYTF; CDR3 DNA: TGTGCCAAGGGTACTAACTATGGCTACACCTTC
D gene: TRBD1; clone size: few; J gene: TRBJ2-7; V gene: TRBV7-2; CDR3 protein: CASSLVPDRPDEQYF; CDR3 DNA: TGTGCCAGCAGCTTAGTCCCGGACAGGCCAGACGAGCAGTACTTC
D gene: .; clone size: few; J gene: TRBJ1-5; V gene: TRBV4-3; CDR3 protein: CASSQDLDQPQHF; CDR3 DNA: TGCGCCAGCAGCCAAGATCTAGACCAGCCCCAGCATTTT
D gene: .; clone size: .; J gene: TRBJ2-5; V gene: TRBV7-9; CDR3 protein: CASSLSDLPTQETQYF; CDR3 DNA: TGTGCCAGCAGCTTATCTGACCTACCCACCCAAGAGACCCAGTACTTC
D gene: .; clone size: .; J gene: TRBJ2-5; V gene: TRBV10-3; CDR3 protein: CATSLAPEETQYF; CDR3 DNA: TGTGCCACCAGTTTGGCCCCCGAGGAGACCCAGTACTTC
D gene: .; clone size: .; J gene: TRBJ2-1; V gene: TRBV30; CDR3 protein: CAWTSTGWNEQFF; CDR3 DNA: TGTGCCTGGACCAGCACAGGGTGGAATGAGCAGTTCTTC
D gene: .; clone size: .; J gene: TRBJ2-3; V gene: TRBV27; CDR3 protein: CASNYGGGNADTQYF; CDR3 DNA: TGTGCCAGCAACTATGGCGGTGGCAACGCAGATACGCAGTATTTT
D gene: TRBD1; clone size: once; J gene: TRBJ2-7; V gene: TRBV12-3/TRBV12-4; CDR3 protein: CASSFGNGPGQGSYEQYF; CDR3 DNA: TGTGCCAGCAGTTTTGGGAATGGCCCGGGACAGGGGTCCTACGAGCAGTACTTC
D gene: .; clone size: .; J gene: TRBJ1-1; V gene: TRBV6-6; CDR3 protein: CASSLTGLSNTEAFF; CDR3 DNA: TGTGCCAGCAGTTTGACAGGCCTTTCAAACACTGAAGCTTTCTTT
D gene: .; clone size: .; J gene: TRBJ1-2; V gene: TRBV5-1; CDR3 protein: CASSHKQGTSNYGYTF; CDR3 DNA: TGCGCCAGCAGTCATAAGCAGGGAACCTCTAACTATGGCTACACCTTC
D gene: TRBD2; clone size: .; J gene: TRBJ2-1; V gene: TRBV7-2; CDR3 protein: CASSVSGINNEQFF; CDR3 DNA: TGTGCCAGCAGCGTTAGCGGGATAAACAATGAGCAGTTCTTC
D gene: .; clone size: .; J gene: TRBJ2-1; V gene: TRBV7-2; CDR3 protein: CASSVFLSSYNEQFF; CDR3 DNA: TGTGCCAGCAGCGTCTTCTTGAGCTCCTACAATGAGCAGTTCTTC
D gene: .; clone size: .; J gene: TRBJ2-2; V gene: TRBV29-1; CDR3 protein: CSGLLESGELFF; CDR3 DNA: TGCAGCGGCTTACTAGAATCCGGGGAGCTGTTTTTT
D gene: .; clone size: .; J gene: TRBJ2-5; V gene: TRBV12-3/TRBV12-4; CDR3 protein: CASSFPPEETQYF; CDR3 DNA: TGTGCCAGCAGTTTCCCCCCCGAAGAGACCCAGTACTTC
D gene: .; clone size: few; J gene: TRBJ2-1; V gene: TRBV9; CDR3 protein: CASSVRGLNYNEQFF; CDR3 DNA: TGTGCCAGCAGCGTACGGGGGCTGAATTACAATGAGCAGTTCTTC
D gene: .; clone size: .; J gene: TRBJ1-6; V gene: TRBV20-1; CDR3 protein: CSARESYNSPLHF; CDR3 DNA: TGCAGTGCTAGGGAGTCCTATAATTCACCCCTCCACTTT
D gene: TRBD2; clone size: few; J gene: TRBJ2-7; V gene: TRBV7-2; CDR3 protein: CASSPGVAGAYEQYF; CDR3 DNA: TGTGCCAGCAGCCCAGGGGTAGCGGGGGCCTACGAGCAGTACTTC
D gene: .; clone size: .; J gene: TRBJ2-7; V gene: TRBV20-1; CDR3 protein: CSARTRSYEQYF; CDR3 DNA: TGCAGTGCTAGAACTAGGTCCTACGAGCAGTACTTC
D gene: .; clone size: .; J gene: TRBJ2-5; V gene: TRBV20-1; CDR3 protein: CSASLSETQYF; CDR3 DNA: TGCAGTGCTTCCCTTAGCGAGACCCAGTACTTC
D gene: .; clone size: .; J gene: TRBJ2-5; V gene: TRBV27; CDR3 protein: CASSSNPSQETQYF; CDR3 DNA: TGTGCCAGCAGTTCGAATCCATCCCAAGAGACCCAGTACTTC
D gene: .; clone size: .; J gene: TRBJ2-2; V gene: TRBV10-3; CDR3 protein: CAIRLGQTTGELFF; CDR3 DNA: TGTGCCATCAGGCTTGGACAGACCACCGGGGAGCTGTTTTTT
D gene: .; clone size: .; J gene: TRBJ2-5; V gene: TRBV5-6; CDR3 protein: CASSLWQGHEQYF; CDR3 DNA: TGTGCCAGCAGCCTTTGGCAGGGACATGAGCAGTACTTC
D gene: .; clone size: .; J gene: TRBJ1-6; V gene: TRBV12-3/TRBV12-4; CDR3 protein: CASSPRQANSPLHF; CDR3 DNA: TGTGCCAGCAGTCCTCGACAGGCAAATTCACCCCTCCACTTT
D gene: TRBD2; clone size: .; J gene: TRBJ2-3; V gene: TRBV7-9; CDR3 protein: CASSSRGLAGDTQYF; CDR3 DNA: TGTGCCAGCAGCTCTAGGGGACTAGCGGGAGATACGCAGTATTTT
D gene: .; clone size: few; J gene: TRBJ1-1; V gene: TRBV29-1; CDR3 protein: CSVEDGRGLEAFF; CDR3 DNA: TGCAGCGTTGAAGATGGGAGAGGCCTTGAAGCTTTCTTT
D gene: TRBD1; clone size: .; J gene: TRBJ2-7; V gene: TRBV13; CDR3 protein: CASSIRGLDEQYF; CDR3 DNA: TGTGCCAGCAGCATCAGGGGGCTCGACGAGCAGTACTTC
D gene: .; clone size: few; J gene: TRBJ2-3; V gene: TRBV12-3/TRBV12-4; CDR3 protein: CASRSLGVTQYF; CDR3 DNA: TGTGCCAGCAGGAGTCTAGGGGTTACGCAGTATTTT
D gene: .; clone size: .; J gene: TRBJ2-3; V gene: TRBV29-1; CDR3 protein: CSVPLYGGTTDTQYF; CDR3 DNA: TGCAGCGTTCCCCTTTACGGGGGAACCACAGATACGCAGTATTTT
D gene: .; clone size: .; J gene: TRBJ2-7; V gene: TRBV21-1; CDR3 protein: CASSKISDEQYF; CDR3 DNA: TGTGCCAGCAGCAAAATCAGCGACGAGCAGTACTTC
D gene: TRBD1; clone size: .; J gene: TRBJ1-2; V gene: TRBV4-1; CDR3 protein: CASSQVRGGGSYGYTF; CDR3 DNA: TGCGCCAGCAGCCAAGTTCGAGGGGGCGGTAGCTATGGCTACACCTTC
D gene: .; clone size: .; J gene: TRBJ1-2; V gene: TRBV12-3/TRBV12-4; CDR3 protein: CASGDQGIIYGYTF; CDR3 DNA: TGTGCCAGCGGTGACCAAGGGATTATCTATGGCTACACCTTC
D gene: TRBD1; clone size: .; J gene: TRBJ2-2; V gene: TRBV5-6; CDR3 protein: CASSLSRDRGSTGELFF; CDR3 DNA: TGTGCCAGCAGTTTGTCCCGGGACAGGGGTAGTACCGGGGAGCTGTTTTTT
D gene: .; clone size: .; J gene: TRBJ2-5; V gene: TRBV2; CDR3 protein: CASTRAGETQYF; CDR3 DNA: TGTGCCAGTACCCGGGCCGGGGAGACCCAGTACTTC
D gene: TRBD2; clone size: .; J gene: TRBJ2-7; V gene: TRBV29-1; CDR3 protein: CSVSGGVSSYNEQYF; CDR3 DNA: TGCAGCGTTAGCGGGGGGGTTAGCTCCTACAATGAGCAGTACTTC
D gene: TRBD2; clone size: .; J gene: TRBJ2-7; V gene: TRBV29-1; CDR3 protein: CSAGTIYNEQYF; CDR3 DNA: TGCAGCGCCGGGACTATCTACAATGAGCAGTACTTC
D gene: TRBD1; clone size: .; J gene: TRBJ1-4; V gene: TRBV3-1; CDR3 protein: CASTTGDEKLFF; CDR3 DNA: TGTGCCAGCACCACAGGGGATGAAAAACTGTTTTTT
D gene: .; clone size: .; J gene: TRBJ2-4; V gene: TRBV20-1; CDR3 protein: CSARGYGQYF; CDR3 DNA: TGCAGTGCTAGGGGCTACGGGCAGTACTTC
D gene: .; clone size: .; J gene: TRBJ1-6; V gene: TRBV28; CDR3 protein: CASSFGSSYNSPLHF; CDR3 DNA: TGTGCCAGCAGTTTCGGCAGCTCCTATAATTCACCCCTCCACTTT
D gene: .; clone size: .; J gene: TRBJ2-5; V gene: TRBV4-2; CDR3 protein: CASSPSVPQETQYF; CDR3 DNA: TGTGCCAGCAGCCCTTCAGTCCCGCAAGAGACCCAGTACTTC